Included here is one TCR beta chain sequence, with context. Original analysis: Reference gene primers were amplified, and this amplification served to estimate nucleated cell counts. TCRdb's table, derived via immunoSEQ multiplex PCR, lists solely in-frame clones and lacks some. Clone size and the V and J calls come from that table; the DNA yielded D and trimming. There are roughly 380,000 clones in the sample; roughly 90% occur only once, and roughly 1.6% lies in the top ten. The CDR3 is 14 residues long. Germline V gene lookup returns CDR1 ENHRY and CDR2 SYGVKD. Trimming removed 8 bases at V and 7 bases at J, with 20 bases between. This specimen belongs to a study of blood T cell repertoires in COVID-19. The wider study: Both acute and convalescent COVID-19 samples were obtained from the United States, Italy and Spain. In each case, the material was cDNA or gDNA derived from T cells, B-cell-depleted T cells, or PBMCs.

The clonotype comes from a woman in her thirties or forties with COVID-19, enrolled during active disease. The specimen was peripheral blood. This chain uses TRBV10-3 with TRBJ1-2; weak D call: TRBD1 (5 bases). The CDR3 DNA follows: TGTGCCATCGGACCCCCTACAGGACCCCTTGGCTACACCTTC. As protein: CAIGPPTGPLGYTF.